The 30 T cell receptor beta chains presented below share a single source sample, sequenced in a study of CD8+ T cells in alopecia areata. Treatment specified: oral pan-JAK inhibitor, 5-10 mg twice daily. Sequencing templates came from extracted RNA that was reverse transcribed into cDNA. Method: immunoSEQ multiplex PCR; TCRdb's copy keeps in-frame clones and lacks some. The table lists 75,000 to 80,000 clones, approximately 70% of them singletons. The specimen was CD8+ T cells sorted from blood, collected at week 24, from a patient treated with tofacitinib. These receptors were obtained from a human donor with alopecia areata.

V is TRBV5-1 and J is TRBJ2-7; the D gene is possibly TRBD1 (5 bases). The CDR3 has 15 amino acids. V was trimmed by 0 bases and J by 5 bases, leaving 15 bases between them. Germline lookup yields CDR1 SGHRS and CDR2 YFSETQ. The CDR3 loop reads CASSLGDSLADEQYF. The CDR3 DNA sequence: TGCGCCAGCAGCTTGGGCGACAGTCTGGCCGACGAGCAGTACTTC. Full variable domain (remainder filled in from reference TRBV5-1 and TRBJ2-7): KAGVTQTPRYLIKTRGQQVTLSCSPISGHRSVSWYQQTPGQGLQFLFEYFSETQRNKGNFPGRFSGRQFSNSRSEMNVSTLELGDSALYLCASSLGDSLADEQYFGPGTRLTVT.

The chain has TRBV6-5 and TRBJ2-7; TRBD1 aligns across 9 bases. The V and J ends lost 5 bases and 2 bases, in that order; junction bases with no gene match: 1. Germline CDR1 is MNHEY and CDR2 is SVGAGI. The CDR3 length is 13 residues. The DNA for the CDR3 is TGTGCCAGCAGTGACAGGGGGGCCTACGAGCAGTACTTC. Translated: CASSDRGAYEQYF.

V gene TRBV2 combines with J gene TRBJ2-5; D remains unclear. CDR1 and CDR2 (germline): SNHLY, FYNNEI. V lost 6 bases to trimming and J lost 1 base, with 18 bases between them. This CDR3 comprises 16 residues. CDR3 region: CASRAHPQEFQETQYF. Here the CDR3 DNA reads TGTGCCAGCAGAGCCCATCCCCAGGAATTCCAAGAGACCCAGTACTTC. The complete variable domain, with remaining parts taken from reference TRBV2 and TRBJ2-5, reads EPEVTQTPSHQVTQMGQEVILRCVPISNHLYFYWYRQILGQKVEFLVSFYNNEISEKSEIFDDQFSVERPDGSNFTLKIRSTKLEDSAMYFCASRAHPQEFQETQYFGPGTRLLVL.

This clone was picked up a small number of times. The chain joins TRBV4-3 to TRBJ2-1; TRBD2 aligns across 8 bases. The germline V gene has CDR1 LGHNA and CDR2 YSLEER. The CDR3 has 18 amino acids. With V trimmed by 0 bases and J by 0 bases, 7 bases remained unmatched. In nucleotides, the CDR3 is TGCGCCAGCAGCCAAGATCGGGCGGGGGGCCTCTCCTACAATGAGCAGTTCTTC. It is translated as CASSQDRAGGLSYNEQFF.

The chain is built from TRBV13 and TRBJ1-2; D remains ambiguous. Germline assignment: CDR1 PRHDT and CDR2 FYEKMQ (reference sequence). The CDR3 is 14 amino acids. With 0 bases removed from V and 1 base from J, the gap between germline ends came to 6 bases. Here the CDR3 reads CASSLGRNNYGYTF. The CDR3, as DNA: TGTGCCAGCAGCTTAGGGCGGAATAACTATGGCTACACCTTC.

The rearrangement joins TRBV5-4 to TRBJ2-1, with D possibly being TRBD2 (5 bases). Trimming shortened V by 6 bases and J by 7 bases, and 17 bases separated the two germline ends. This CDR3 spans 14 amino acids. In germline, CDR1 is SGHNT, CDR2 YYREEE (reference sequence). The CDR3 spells CASTIRFGVNEQFF. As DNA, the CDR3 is TGTGCCAGCACCATTAGATTCGGGGTTAATGAGCAGTTCTTC.

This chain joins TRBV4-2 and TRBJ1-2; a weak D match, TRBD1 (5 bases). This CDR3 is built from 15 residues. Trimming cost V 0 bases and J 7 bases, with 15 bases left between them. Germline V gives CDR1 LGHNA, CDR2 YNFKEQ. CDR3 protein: CASSQDPAEGLGYTF. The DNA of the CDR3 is TGTGCCAGCAGCCAAGATCCAGCAGAGGGGCTTGGCTACACCTTC.

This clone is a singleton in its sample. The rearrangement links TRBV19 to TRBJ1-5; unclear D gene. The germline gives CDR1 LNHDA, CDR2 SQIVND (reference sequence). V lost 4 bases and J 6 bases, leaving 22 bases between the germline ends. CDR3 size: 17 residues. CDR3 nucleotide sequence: TGTGCCAGTAGTAATCGTGTCGCTTCTATCAGCCTTCAGCCCCAGCATTTT. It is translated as CASSNRVASISLQPQHF.

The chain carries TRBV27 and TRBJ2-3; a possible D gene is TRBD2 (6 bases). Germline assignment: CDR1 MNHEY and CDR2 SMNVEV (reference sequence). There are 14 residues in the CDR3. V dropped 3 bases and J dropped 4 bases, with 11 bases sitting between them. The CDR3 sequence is CASSFLERADTQYF. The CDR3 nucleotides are TGTGCCAGCAGTTTCCTCGAGCGGGCAGATACGCAGTATTTT.

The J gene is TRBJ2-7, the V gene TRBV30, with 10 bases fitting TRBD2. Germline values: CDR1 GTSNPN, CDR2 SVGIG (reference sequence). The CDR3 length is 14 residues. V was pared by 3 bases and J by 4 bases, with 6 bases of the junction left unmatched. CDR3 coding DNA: TGTGCCTGGAGCCCGGGACTAGCGAGATACGAGCAGTACTTC. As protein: CAWSPGLARYEQYF.

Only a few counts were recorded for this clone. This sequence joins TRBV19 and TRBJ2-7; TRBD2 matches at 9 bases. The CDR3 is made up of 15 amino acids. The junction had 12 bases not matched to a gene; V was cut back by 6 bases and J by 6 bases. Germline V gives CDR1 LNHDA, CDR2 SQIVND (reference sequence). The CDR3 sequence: CASRVAGAALGEQYF. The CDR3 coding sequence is TGTGCCAGTAGGGTAGCGGGAGCCGCCCTAGGCGAGCAGTACTTC. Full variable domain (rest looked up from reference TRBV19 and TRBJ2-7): DGGITQSPKYLFRKEGQNVTLSCEQNLNHDAMYWYRQDPGQGLRLIYYSQIVNDFQKGDIAEGYSVSREKKESFPLTVTSAQKNPTAFYLCASRVAGAALGEQYFGPGTRLTVT.

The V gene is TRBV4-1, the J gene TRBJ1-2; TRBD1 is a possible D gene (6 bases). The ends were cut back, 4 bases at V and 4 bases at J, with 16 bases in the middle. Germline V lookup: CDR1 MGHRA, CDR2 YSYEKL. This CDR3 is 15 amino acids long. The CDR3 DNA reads TGCGCCAGCAGCCCCCAACAGGGAAGGCCCTATGGCTACACCTTC. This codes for CASSPQQGRPYGYTF.

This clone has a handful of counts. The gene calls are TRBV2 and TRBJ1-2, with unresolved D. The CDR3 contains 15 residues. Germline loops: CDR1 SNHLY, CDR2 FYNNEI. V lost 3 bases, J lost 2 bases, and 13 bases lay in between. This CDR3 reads CASSEMSGLNYGYTF. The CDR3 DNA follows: TGTGCCAGCAGTGAGATGTCGGGATTAAACTATGGCTACACCTTC.

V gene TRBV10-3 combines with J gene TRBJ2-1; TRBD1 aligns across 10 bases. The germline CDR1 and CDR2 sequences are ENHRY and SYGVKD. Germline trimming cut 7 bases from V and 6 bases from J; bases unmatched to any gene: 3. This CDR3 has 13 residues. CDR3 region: CAIMGQGPNEQFF. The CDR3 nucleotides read TGTGCCATCATGGGACAGGGGCCCAATGAGCAGTTCTTC.

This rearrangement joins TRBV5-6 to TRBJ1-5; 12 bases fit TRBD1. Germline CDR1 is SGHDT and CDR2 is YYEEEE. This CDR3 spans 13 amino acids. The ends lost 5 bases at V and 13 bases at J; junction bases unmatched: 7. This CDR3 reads CASSRDRGPGQHF. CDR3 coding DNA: TGTGCCAGCAGTCGGGACAGGGGGCCCGGGCAGCATTTT.

CDR3 bases: TGTGCCAGCAGCCCCGACGGGAGCTCTGGAAACACCATATATTTT. Translated, it gives CASSPDGSSGNTIYF. The chain combines TRBV25-1 with TRBJ1-3; no clear D gene. The CDR3 sequence is 15 residues long. CDR1 and CDR2 (germline): MGHDK, SYGVNS. The V and J ends lost 6 bases and 0 bases respectively, with 12 bases between them. Full variable domain (outside the CDR3, taken from reference TRBV25-1 and TRBJ1-3): EADIYQTPRYLVIGTGKKITLECSQTMGHDKMYWYQQDPGMELHLIHYSYGVNSTEKGDLSSESTVSRIRTEHFPLTLESARPSHTSQYLCASSPDGSSGNTIYFGEGSWLTVV.

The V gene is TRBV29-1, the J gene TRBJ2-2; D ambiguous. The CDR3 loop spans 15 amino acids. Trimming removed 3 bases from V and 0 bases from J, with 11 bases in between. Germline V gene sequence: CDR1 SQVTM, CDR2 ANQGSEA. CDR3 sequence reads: CSVEDPGSNTGELFF. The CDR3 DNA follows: TGCAGCGTTGAGGACCCGGGCTCGAACACCGGGGAGCTGTTTTTT.

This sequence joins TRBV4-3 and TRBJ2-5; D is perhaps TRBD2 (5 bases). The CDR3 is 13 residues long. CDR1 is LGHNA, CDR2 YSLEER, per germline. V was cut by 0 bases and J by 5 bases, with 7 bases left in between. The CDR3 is CASSQDPGETQYF. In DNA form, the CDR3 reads TGCGCCAGCAGCCAAGACCCGGGGGAGACCCAGTACTTC.

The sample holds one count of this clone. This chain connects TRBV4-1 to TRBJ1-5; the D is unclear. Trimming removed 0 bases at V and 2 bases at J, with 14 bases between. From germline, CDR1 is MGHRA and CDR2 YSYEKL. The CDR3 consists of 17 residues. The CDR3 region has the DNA TGCGCCAGCAGCCAAGATGTAGGGCCCCTTGGCAATCAGCCCCAGCATTTT. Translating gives CASSQDVGPLGNQPQHF.

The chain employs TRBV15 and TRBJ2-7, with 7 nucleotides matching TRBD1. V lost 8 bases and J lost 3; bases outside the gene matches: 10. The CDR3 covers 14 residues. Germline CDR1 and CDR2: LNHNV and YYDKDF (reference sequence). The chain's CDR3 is CATADSDRFYEQYF. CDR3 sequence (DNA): TGTGCCACCGCCGATTCGGACAGGTTCTACGAGCAGTACTTC.

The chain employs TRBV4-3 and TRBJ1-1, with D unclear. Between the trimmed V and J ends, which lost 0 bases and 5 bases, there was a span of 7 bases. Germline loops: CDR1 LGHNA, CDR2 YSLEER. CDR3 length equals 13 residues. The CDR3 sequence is CASSQDFGTEAFF. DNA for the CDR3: TGCGCCAGCAGCCAAGATTTCGGAACTGAAGCTTTCTTT.

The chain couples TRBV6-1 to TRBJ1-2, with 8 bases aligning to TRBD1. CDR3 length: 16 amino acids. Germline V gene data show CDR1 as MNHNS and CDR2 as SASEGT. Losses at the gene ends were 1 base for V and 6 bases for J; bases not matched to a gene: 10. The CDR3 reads CASSEVMQGATDGYTF. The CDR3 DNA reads TGTGCCAGCAGTGAAGTGATGCAGGGGGCAACGGATGGCTACACCTTC.

Here the CDR3 DNA reads TGTGCCAGCAGTGAAGGACGGTTGAACACTGAAGCTTTCTTT. It specifies CASSEGRLNTEAFF. The genes are TRBV25-1 and TRBJ1-1, with D unclear. The CDR3 loop spans 14 amino acids. CDR1 and CDR2 from the germline V gene are MGHDK and SYGVNS. The ends were cut back, 2 bases at V and 0 bases at J, with 7 bases in the middle.

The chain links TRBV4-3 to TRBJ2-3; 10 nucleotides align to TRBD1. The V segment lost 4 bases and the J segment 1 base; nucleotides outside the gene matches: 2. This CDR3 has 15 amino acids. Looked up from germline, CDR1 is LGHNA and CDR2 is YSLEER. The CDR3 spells CASSLGTGGTDTQYF. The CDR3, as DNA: TGCGCCAGCAGCCTCGGGACAGGGGGCACAGATACGCAGTATTTT.

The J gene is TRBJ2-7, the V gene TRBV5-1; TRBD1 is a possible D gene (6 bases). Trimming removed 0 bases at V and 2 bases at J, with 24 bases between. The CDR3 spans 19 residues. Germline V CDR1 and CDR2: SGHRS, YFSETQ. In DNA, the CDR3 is TGCGCCAGCAGCTTGGGGACAGACGGTCTGTTGGTCGTCGCCTACGAGCAGTACTTC. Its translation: CASSLGTDGLLVVAYEQYF.

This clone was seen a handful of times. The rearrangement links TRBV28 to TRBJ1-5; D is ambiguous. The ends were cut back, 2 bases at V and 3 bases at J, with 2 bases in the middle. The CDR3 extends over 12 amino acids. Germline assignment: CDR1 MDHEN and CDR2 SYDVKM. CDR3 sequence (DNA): TGTGCCAGCAGTTTAACCAATCAGCCCCAGCATTTT. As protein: CASSLTNQPQHF.

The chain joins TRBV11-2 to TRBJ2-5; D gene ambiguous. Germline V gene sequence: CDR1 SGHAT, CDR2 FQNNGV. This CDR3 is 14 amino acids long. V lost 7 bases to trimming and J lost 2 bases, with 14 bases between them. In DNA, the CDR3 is TGTGCCAGCAACCCCACGTTGGAACAAGAGACCCAGTACTTC. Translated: CASNPTLEQETQYF.

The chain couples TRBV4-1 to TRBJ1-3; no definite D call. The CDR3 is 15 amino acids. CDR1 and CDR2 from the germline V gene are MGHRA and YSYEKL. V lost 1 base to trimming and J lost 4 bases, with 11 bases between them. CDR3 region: CASSQVGEAGNTIYF. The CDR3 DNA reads TGCGCCAGCAGCCAAGTCGGAGAAGCGGGAAACACCATATATTTT.

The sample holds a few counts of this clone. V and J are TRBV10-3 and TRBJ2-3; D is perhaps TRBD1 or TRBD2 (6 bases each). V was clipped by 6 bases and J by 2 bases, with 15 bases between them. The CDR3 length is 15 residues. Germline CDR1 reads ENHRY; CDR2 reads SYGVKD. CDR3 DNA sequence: TGTGCCATCAGGAAATCGGGGGCGCACACAGATACGCAGTATTTT. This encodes CAIRKSGAHTDTQYF.

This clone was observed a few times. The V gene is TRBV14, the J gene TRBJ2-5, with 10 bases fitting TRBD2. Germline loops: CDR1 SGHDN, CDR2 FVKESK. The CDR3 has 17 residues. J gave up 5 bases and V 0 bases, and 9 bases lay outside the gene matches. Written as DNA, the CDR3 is TGTGCCAGCAGCCAAGACGCGCTAGCGGGAGTATGGGAGACCCAGTACTTC. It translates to CASSQDALAGVWETQYF. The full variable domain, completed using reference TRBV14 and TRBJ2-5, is EAGVTQFPSHSVIEKGQTVTLRCDPISGHDNLYWYRRVMGKEIKFLLHFVKESKQDESGMPNNRFLAERTGGTYSTLKVQPAELEDSGVYFCASSQDALAGVWETQYFGPGTRLLVL.